The 25 T cell receptor beta chains given below trace back to one sample, sequenced in a study of blood T cell repertoires in COVID-19 (dated by TCRdb to about 2020). Libraries came from the immunoSEQ multiplex PCR assay. TCRdb retrieved this table from immuneACCESS and kept in-frame rearrangements only. Not all clones are present; in checked studies, unresolved V genes account for under half, and no reason is known for the remainder. The sample table holds a few hundred thousand clones, of which 90% were seen once. In total, the top ten clones hold 1.5% to 2% of the sample. Sequencing used PBMCs or T cells enriched from blood (not recorded which). These receptors all stem from a woman aged 18-29 years with acute COVID-19.

The V and J genes are TRBV28 and TRBJ2-6, with TRBD1 matching over 9 bases. The V gene end was trimmed by 5 bases and the J gene end by 0 bases; junction bases not matched to a gene: 8. Per the germline V gene, CDR1 is MDHEN and CDR2 is SYDVKM. This CDR3 region has 18 residues. The CDR3 spells CASSPLRDRVSGANVLTF. In nucleotides, the CDR3 is TGTGCCAGCAGTCCCCTTCGGGACAGGGTCTCTGGGGCCAACGTCCTGACTTTC.

The chain employs TRBV5-4 and TRBJ1-3, with 9 bases that match TRBD1. J was trimmed by 7 bases and V by 3 bases; bases with no gene match: 2. The CDR3 length is 13 residues. Germline V gives CDR1 SGHNT, CDR2 YYREEE (reference sequence). In nucleotides, the CDR3 is TGTGCCAGCAGCTACGGACAGGGGAACACCATATATTTT. As protein: CASSYGQGNTIYF.

This rearrangement joins TRBV7-9 to TRBJ2-7; 10 nucleotides agree with TRBD2. V trimming: 5 bases; J trimming: 3 bases; junction bases outside the gene matches: 13. The CDR3 consists of 17 residues. From germline, CDR1 is SEHNR and CDR2 FQNEAQ (reference sequence). Here the CDR3 DNA reads TGTGCCAGCAGCGGCGGCCCGGGAGCGGGAGGGATCTACGAGCAGTACTTC. Translated, it gives CASSGGPGAGGIYEQYF.

The chain has TRBV19 and TRBJ1-1; D gene ambiguous. The CDR3 is 13 residues long. In germline, CDR1 is LNHDA, CDR2 SQIVND (reference sequence). Between the trimmed V and J ends, which lost 3 bases and 1 base, there was a span of 6 bases. The CDR3 spells CASSIAENTEAFF. The CDR3 DNA sequence: TGTGCCAGTAGTATCGCGGAGAACACTGAAGCTTTCTTT.

The chain couples TRBV24-1 to TRBJ1-6, with D hard to call. There are 15 residues in the CDR3. CDR1 KGHDR and CDR2 SFDVKD come from the germline V gene. V shed 3 bases and J shed 6 bases, with 11 bases lying between them. CDR3 sequence reads: CATSDPGGRNSPLHF. As DNA, the CDR3 is TGTGCCACCAGTGATCCGGGAGGGCGTAATTCACCCCTCCACTTT.

V and J are TRBV19 and TRBJ1-2, with 8 bases matching TRBD1. Trimming took 5 bases from V and 2 from J; bases not matched to a gene: 7. The CDR3 loop spans 15 amino acids. CDR1 is LNHDA, CDR2 SQIVND, per germline (reference sequence). CDR3 protein: CASSFTQGENYGYTF. CDR3 nucleotide sequence: TGTGCCAGTAGTTTCACACAGGGGGAAAACTATGGCTACACCTTC.

The chain joins TRBV28 to TRBJ2-7; the match to TRBD1 covers 9 bases. Germline V gene sequence: CDR1 MDHEN, CDR2 SYDVKM. This CDR3 has 17 residues. V was clipped by 6 bases and J by 2 bases; unmatched bases: 14. This CDR3 reads CASSTPFGTGKAYEQYF. The CDR3 DNA follows: TGTGCCAGCAGCACTCCATTCGGGACAGGGAAGGCCTACGAGCAGTACTTC.

The CDR3 DNA reads TGTGCCAGTAGTATAGCCAGGGAGGATGCCTACGAGCAGTACTTC. Protein product: CASSIAREDAYEQYF. The rearrangement uses TRBV19 and TRBJ2-7, with D possibly matching TRBD2 (6 bases). CDR1 is LNHDA, CDR2 SQIVND, per germline (reference sequence). Trimming took 1 base from V and 2 from J, leaving 12 bases between them. This CDR3 is built from 15 residues.

The chain is built from TRBV10-1 and TRBJ1-2; TRBD1 aligns across 8 bases. Germline V lookup: CDR1 WNHNN, CDR2 SYGVQD (reference sequence). The CDR3 covers 14 residues. V lost 9 bases to trimming and J lost 7 bases; unmatched junction nucleotides: 13. CDR3 coding DNA: TGCGCCAGACCGGGACAGGAATTTTCTGGTGGCTACACCTTC. It is translated as CARPGQEFSGGYTF.

This clone has a single count. The V and J genes are TRBV7-3 and TRBJ2-3; 7 nucleotides line up with TRBD1. The junction had 7 bases not matched to a gene; V was cut back by 1 base and J by 3 bases. CDR1 is SGHTA and CDR2 is FQGTGA in the germline V gene. The CDR3 totals 16 residues. CDR3 sequence reads: CASSLIPTGQTDTQYF. DNA for the CDR3: TGTGCCAGCAGCTTAATACCGACAGGGCAAACAGATACGCAGTATTTT.

This chain uses TRBV6-5 with TRBJ2-4, with 10 bases fitting TRBD1. The J segment lost 1 base and the V segment lost 2 bases, leaving 2 bases of the junction unmatched. From germline, CDR1 is MNHEY and CDR2 SVGAGI. The length of the CDR3 is 16 residues. The DNA for the CDR3 is TGTGCCAGCAGTTACCTGGGACAGGGGGCCAAAAACATTCAGTACTTC. This encodes CASSYLGQGAKNIQYF.

V is TRBV27 and J is TRBJ1-1, with 9 bases fitting TRBD1. The CDR3 consists of 13 residues. CDR1 is MNHEY, CDR2 SMNVEV, per germline (reference sequence). The trim removed 7 bases at V and 3 bases at J, leaving 3 bases unmatched. The DNA for the CDR3 is TGTGCCAGCATGGACAGGGGCCACACTGAAGCTTTCTTT. As protein: CASMDRGHTEAFF.

The chain carries TRBV25-1 and TRBJ1-1; 7 nucleotides align to TRBD1. Germline V CDR1 and CDR2: MGHDK, SYGVNS. V lost 5 bases to trimming and J lost 3 bases; unmatched junction nucleotides: 9. This CDR3 is 15 amino acids long. CDR3 loop: CASSWTGAGDTEAFF. In DNA form, the CDR3 reads TGTGCCAGCAGTTGGACAGGCGCCGGGGACACTGAAGCTTTCTTT. Filled out from reference TRBV25-1 and TRBJ1-1, the complete variable domain reads EADIYQTPRYLVIGTGKKITLECSQTMGHDKMYWYQQDPGMELHLIHYSYGVNSTEKGDLSSESTVSRIRTEHFPLTLESARPSHTSQYLCASSWTGAGDTEAFFGQGTRLTVV.

The chain couples TRBV7-9 to TRBJ1-2; no firm D call. There are 13 residues in the CDR3. Per the germline V gene, CDR1 is SEHNR and CDR2 is FQNEAQ (reference sequence). V lost 9 bases and J lost 2, with 13 bases in between. The DNA for the CDR3 is TGTGCCAGTGGGAGGAGAAACAACTATGGCTACACCTTC. This codes for CASGRRNNYGYTF. The full variable domain, with the rest looked up from reference TRBV7-9 and TRBJ1-2, is DTGVSQNPRHKITKRGQNVTFRCDPISEHNRLYWYRQTLGQGPEFLTYFQNEAQLEKSRLLSDRFSAERPKGSFSTLEIQRTEQGDSAMYLCASGRRNNYGYTFGSGTRLTVV.

This clone was picked up one time. In DNA form, the CDR3 reads TGTGCCAGCAGTTTAGGGGGCTCCTCGGCCTACGAGCAGTACTTC. Its translation is CASSLGGSSAYEQYF. The genes are TRBV28 and TRBJ2-7, with D perhaps matching TRBD1 (6 bases). In germline, CDR1 is MDHEN, CDR2 SYDVKM. V lost 2 bases and J lost 2, with 13 bases in between. The CDR3 runs 15 residues.

This clone was observed a single time. This chain links TRBV30 with TRBJ1-5, with D perhaps matching TRBD1 (5 bases). V was trimmed by 0 bases and J by 4 bases, leaving 10 bases between them. This CDR3 is built from 14 residues. CDR1 and CDR2 from the germline V gene are GTSNPN and SVGIG (reference sequence). The CDR3 here is CAWSVGAANQPQHF. The CDR3 DNA sequence: TGTGCCTGGAGTGTAGGGGCAGCTAATCAGCCCCAGCATTTT.

The chain employs TRBV6-2 or TRBV6-3 and TRBJ1-1; D unresolved. The CDR3 extends over 14 amino acids. Germline CDR1 reads MNHEY; CDR2 reads SVGEGT. V was trimmed by 1 base and J by 3 bases, leaving 9 bases between them. In DNA form, the CDR3 reads TGTGCCAGCAGTTACTTCCCGGTGGACACTGAAGCTTTCTTT. This gives the protein CASSYFPVDTEAFF.

The chain is built from TRBV4-2 and TRBJ2-1; perhaps TRBD2 as D (6 bases). The length of the CDR3 is 15 residues. V lost 7 bases and J 0 bases, leaving 13 bases between the germline ends. Looked up from germline, CDR1 is LGHNA and CDR2 is YNFKEQ. CDR3 residues: CASNPAGTSYNEQFF. The DNA of the CDR3 is TGTGCCAGCAACCCGGCGGGGACCTCCTACAATGAGCAGTTCTTC.

The chain carries TRBV21-1 and TRBJ1-5. TRBV21-1 is reported as a pseudogene. The CDR3 covers 19 residues. In DNA, the CDR3 is TGTGCCAGCAGCAAAAAACCCCCCGTTGCGGGGCCTTGGGGTCAGCCCCAGCATTTT. Translating gives CASSKKPPVAGPWGQPQHF.

In its sample, this clone ranks as medium-sized. The chain couples TRBV2 to TRBJ2-5, with 11 bases matching TRBD2. The CDR3 has 14 amino acids. The ends lost 5 bases at V and 6 bases at J; junction bases unmatched: 5. CDR1 and CDR2 from the germline V gene are SNHLY and FYNNEI. This CDR3 reads CASSKTSGDKTQYF. The CDR3 DNA follows: TGTGCCAGCAGTAAGACTAGCGGGGATAAGACCCAGTACTTC.

The gene calls are TRBV6-4 and TRBJ2-1, with TRBD2 matching 12 bases. Germline V gene sequence: CDR1 MRHNA, CDR2 SNTAGT. This CDR3 has 14 amino acids. The junction had 13 bases not matched to a gene; V was cut back by 7 bases and J by 15 bases. CDR3 amino acids: CASKESWTSGKVFF. In DNA, the CDR3 is TGTGCCAGCAAGGAGAGTTGGACTAGCGGGAAGGTGTTCTTC.

The CDR3 loop is CASSLPLRQGSVTEAFF. The CDR3 nucleotides read TGTGCCAGCAGTTTGCCCTTAAGGCAGGGAAGTGTTACTGAAGCTTTCTTT. The rearrangement links TRBV28 to TRBJ1-1; perhaps TRBD1 as D (5 bases). Per the germline V gene, CDR1 is MDHEN and CDR2 is SYDVKM. The CDR3 has 17 residues. V shed 3 bases and J shed 5 bases, with 22 bases lying between them.

The chain employs TRBV11-2 and TRBJ1-2, with TRBD1 matching over 9 bases. Germline trimming cut 5 bases from V and 6 bases from J; bases unmatched to any gene: 13. The CDR3 contains 16 residues. Germline CDR1 reads SGHAT; CDR2 reads FQNNGV. The CDR3 DNA follows: TGTGCCAGCAGCGCCATTTCCGGGACAGGGTTCAATGGCTACACCTTC. It specifies CASSAISGTGFNGYTF.

V usage is TRBV4-2 and J usage is TRBJ1-2, with D possibly TRBD1 on 6 matching bases. The CDR3 has 17 residues. V shed 0 bases and J shed 4 bases, with 18 bases lying between them. Germline V CDR1 and CDR2: LGHNA, YNFKEQ. The CDR3 loop reads CASSQEINRASAYGYTF. CDR3 sequence (DNA): TGTGCCAGCAGCCAAGAAATAAACAGGGCATCAGCCTATGGCTACACCTTC.

A single count supports this clone. The CDR3 DNA sequence: TGTGCCAGCGGGTCGCCGGGCCGGAGGGATCGCGAGCAGTACTTC. Its protein product is CASGSPGRRDREQYF. The rearrangement links TRBV27 to TRBJ2-7; possibly TRBD2 for D (6 bases). The V gene's germline CDR1 is MNHEY and CDR2 SMNVEV (reference sequence). The CDR3 length is 15 residues. Trimming left V 8 bases short and J 6 bases short, with 23 bases between.